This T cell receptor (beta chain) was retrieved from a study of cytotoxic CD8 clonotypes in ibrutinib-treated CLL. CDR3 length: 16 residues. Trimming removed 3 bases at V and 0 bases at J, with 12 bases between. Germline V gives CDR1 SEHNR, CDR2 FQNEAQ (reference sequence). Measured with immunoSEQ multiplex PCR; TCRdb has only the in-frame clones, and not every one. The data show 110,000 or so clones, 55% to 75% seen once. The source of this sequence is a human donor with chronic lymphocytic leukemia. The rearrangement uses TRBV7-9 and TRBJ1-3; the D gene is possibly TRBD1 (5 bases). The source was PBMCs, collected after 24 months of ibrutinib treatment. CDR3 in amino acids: CASSLGERSSGNTIYF. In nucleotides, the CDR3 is TGTGCCAGCAGCTTGGGGGAGCGGAGCTCTGGAAACACCATATATTTT.